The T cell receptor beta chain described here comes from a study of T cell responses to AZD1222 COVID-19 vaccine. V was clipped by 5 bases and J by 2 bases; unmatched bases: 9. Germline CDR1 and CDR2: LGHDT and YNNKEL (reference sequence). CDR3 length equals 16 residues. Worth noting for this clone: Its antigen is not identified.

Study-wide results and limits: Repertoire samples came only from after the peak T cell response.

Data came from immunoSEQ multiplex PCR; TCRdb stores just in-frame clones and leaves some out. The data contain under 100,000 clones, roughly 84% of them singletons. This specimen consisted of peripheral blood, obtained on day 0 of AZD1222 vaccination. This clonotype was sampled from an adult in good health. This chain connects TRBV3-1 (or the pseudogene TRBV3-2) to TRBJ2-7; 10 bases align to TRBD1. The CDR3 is CASSAVTGTGAYEQYF. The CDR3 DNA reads TGTGCCAGCAGCGCCGTGACCGGGACAGGGGCCTACGAGCAGTACTTC.